Described below is a single T cell receptor (beta chain) sequence and its context. The sample is drawn from a study of blood T cell repertoires in COVID-19. The method was immunoSEQ multiplex PCR; TCRdb's version includes in-frame clones alone and lacks a portion of them. Seen here are almost 250,000 clones, about 82% observed once, and the top ten hold 5% to 6%. The sequenced material came from peripheral blood. The receptor's source is an elderly woman with COVID-19, enrolled during active disease.

CDR3 in DNA: TGTGCCTGGAGGGACAGGGTTGCAACTAATGAAAAACTGTTTTTT. Translation: CAWRDRVATNEKLFF. The chain has TRBV30 and TRBJ1-4; TRBD1 agrees at 8 bases. J lost 0 bases, V lost 3 bases, and 3 bases had no gene match. The CDR3 is 15 residues long. The germline CDR1 and CDR2 sequences are GTSNPN and SVGIG (reference sequence). The full variable domain, completed using reference TRBV30 and TRBJ1-4, is SQTIHQWPATLVQPVGSPLSLECTVEGTSNPNLYWYRQAAGRGLQLLFYSVGIGQISSEVPQNLSASRPQDRQFILSSKKLLLSDSGFYLCAWRDRVATNEKLFFGSGTQLSVL.